A single sample gave rise to the 3 T cell receptor beta chains below, sequenced in a study of shared clonotypes between healthy human individuals. Only in-frame clones appear in the TCRdb table, and some are missing; sequencing was by immunoSEQ multiplex PCR. The sample consists of about 1.5 million clones, under 99% of them appearing once. The sample consisted of naive CD4+ T cells sorted from blood. Subset indicated: CD45RA+ positively selected. Receptors were obtained from a man aged 25 to 40 in good health.

The rearrangement links TRBV6-1 to TRBJ2-2, with TRBD2 identical over 8 bases. Germline V CDR1 and CDR2: MNHNS, SASEGT. Trimming removed 2 bases from V and 8 bases from J; junction bases left unmatched: 10. The CDR3 extends over 16 amino acids. The CDR3 loop is CASSEFAGGNGGELFF. In DNA form, the CDR3 reads TGTGCCAGCAGTGAATTTGCGGGAGGTAATGGTGGGGAGCTGTTTTTT.

The CDR3 is CASSADSTDTQYF. CDR3 sequence (DNA): TGTGCCAGCAGCGCGGACAGCACAGATACGCAGTATTTT. V is TRBV11-2 and J is TRBJ2-3; D remains ambiguous. The CDR3 has 13 amino acids. Germline CDR1 SGHAT, CDR2 FQNNGV. Trimming removed 5 bases at V and 0 bases at J, with 6 bases between.

A note on this clone: Other DNA sequences within the sample encode an identical CDR3. V and J are TRBV9 and TRBJ2-1, with D possibly TRBD2 on 6 matching bases. V dropped 2 bases and J dropped 7 bases, with 10 bases sitting between them. CDR1 and CDR2 (germline): SGDLS, YYNGEE. The CDR3 runs to 13 residues. The CDR3 is CASSVTSGNEQFF. The CDR3 DNA follows: TGTGCCAGCAGCGTTACAAGCGGGAATGAGCAGTTCTTC.